The rows below give T cell receptor beta chains drawn from one sample of a study of CD8 T cells in Susac syndrome. TCRdb reanalysed the immunoSEQ multiplex PCR reads using MiXCR and keeps one entry per CDR3 protein. Of 70,000 to 100,000 distinct CDR3 sequences listed, approximately 96% are singletons. Sequenced material: CD8+ T cells from PBMCs. The receptors shown here come from a human donor with Susac syndrome. CDR3s include the opening cysteine and the closing phenylalanine or tryptophan. The order of the fields is clone size, J gene, V gene, D gene, CDR3 DNA, CDR3 protein. A D gene is named only where the DNA matches it firmly. The size of a clone is reported for some rows only, either as once, few or many, or as a class for expanded clones.

size: NA
J: TRBJ2-1
V: TRBV3-1
D: NA
DNA: TGTGCCAGCAGCCCCCAAAGGCTAAGGCTGGACAATGAGCAGTTCTTC
CDR3: CASSPQRLRLDNEQFF

size: NA
J: TRBJ2-2
V: TRBV15
D: NA
DNA: TGTGCCACCAGCAGAGTCACCGGGGAGCTGTTTTTT
CDR3: CATSRVTGELFF

size: NA
J: TRBJ2-1
V: TRBV5-6
D: TRBD2
DNA: TGTGCCAGCAGCTCCGGGGGGAACTACAATGAGCAGTTCTTC
CDR3: CASSSGGNYNEQFF

size: NA
J: TRBJ1-5
V: TRBV18
D: NA
DNA: TGTGCCAGCTCACCAAGTTACCATGCTTATAGCAATCAGCCCCAGCATTTT
CDR3: CASSPSYHAYSNQPQHF

size: once
J: TRBJ2-5
V: TRBV4-1
D: NA
DNA: TGCGCCAGCAGCCAAGAAGAAGGGGGACAGTACTTC
CDR3: CASSQEEGGQYF

size: NA
J: TRBJ2-1
V: TRBV29-1
D: NA
DNA: TGCAGCGCGGAGGGGAACCAGGGAGGACGATACAATGAGCAGTTCTTC
CDR3: CSAEGNQGGRYNEQFF

size: once
J: TRBJ2-3
V: TRBV12-3/TRBV12-4
D: NA
DNA: TGTGCCAGCAGTTTTCCCCCGGCCGATACGCAGTATTTT
CDR3: CASSFPPADTQYF

size: NA
J: TRBJ2-2
V: TRBV5-4
D: NA
DNA: TGTGCCAGCAGCCAAGCTACGAGGGGCGACCTCGCGAACACCGGGGAGCTGTTTTTT
CDR3: CASSQATRGDLANTGELFF

size: NA
J: TRBJ2-5
V: TRBV6-2/TRBV6-3
D: NA
DNA: TGTGCCAGCAGTCGACCTCCCGGGCCCGAAGAGACCCAGTACTTC
CDR3: CASSRPPGPEETQYF

size: NA
J: TRBJ1-2
V: TRBV9
D: NA
DNA: TGTGCCAGCAGCCCGTGGGACGGATACTATGGCTACACCTTC
CDR3: CASSPWDGYYGYTF